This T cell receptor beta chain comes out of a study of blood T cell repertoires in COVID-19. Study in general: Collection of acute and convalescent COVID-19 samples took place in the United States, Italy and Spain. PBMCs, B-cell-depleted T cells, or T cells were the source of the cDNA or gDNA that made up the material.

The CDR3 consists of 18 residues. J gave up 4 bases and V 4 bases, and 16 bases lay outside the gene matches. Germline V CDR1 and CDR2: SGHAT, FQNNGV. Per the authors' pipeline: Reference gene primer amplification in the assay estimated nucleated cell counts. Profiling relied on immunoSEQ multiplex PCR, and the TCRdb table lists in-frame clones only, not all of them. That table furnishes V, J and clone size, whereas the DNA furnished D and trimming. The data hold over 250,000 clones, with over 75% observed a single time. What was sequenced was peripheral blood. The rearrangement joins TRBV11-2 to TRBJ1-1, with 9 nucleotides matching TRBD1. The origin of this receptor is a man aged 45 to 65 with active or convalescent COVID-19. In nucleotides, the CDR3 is TGTGCCAGCAGCTCATTAATCCCCTCGGACAGGGGAGGCACTGAAGCTTTCTTT. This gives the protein CASSSLIPSDRGGTEAFF.